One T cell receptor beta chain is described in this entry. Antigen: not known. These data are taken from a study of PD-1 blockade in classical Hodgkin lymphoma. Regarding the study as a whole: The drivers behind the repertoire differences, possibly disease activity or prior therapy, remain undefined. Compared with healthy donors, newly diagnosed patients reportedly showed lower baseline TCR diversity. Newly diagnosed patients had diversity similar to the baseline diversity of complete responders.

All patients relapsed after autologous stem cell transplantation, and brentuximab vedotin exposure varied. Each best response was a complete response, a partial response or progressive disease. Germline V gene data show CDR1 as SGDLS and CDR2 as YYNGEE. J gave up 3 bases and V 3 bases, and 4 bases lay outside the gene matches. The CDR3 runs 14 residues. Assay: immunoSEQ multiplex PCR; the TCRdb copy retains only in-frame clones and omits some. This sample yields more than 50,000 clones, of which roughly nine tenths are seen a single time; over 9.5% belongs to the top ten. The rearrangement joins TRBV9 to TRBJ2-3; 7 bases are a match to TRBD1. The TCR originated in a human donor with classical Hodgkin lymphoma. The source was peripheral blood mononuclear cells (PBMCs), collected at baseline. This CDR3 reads CASSAGTETDTQYF. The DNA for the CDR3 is TGTGCCAGCAGCGCCGGGACAGAAACAGATACGCAGTATTTT.